Presented here are 29 T cell receptor beta chains from one specimen sequenced in a study of blood T cell repertoires in COVID-19. Assay used: immunoSEQ multiplex PCR; TCRdb lists only in-frame clones, some missing. The sample lists a few hundred thousand clones, 90% occurring once. Sequences were obtained from PBMCs or T cells enriched from blood (not recorded which). These receptors were collected from a woman aged 18-29 years with acute COVID-19.

This clone is a singleton in its sample. V and J are TRBV7-3 and TRBJ2-1; 13 bases align to TRBD2. This CDR3 comprises 15 residues. Germline values: CDR1 SGHTA, CDR2 FQGTGA. Losses at the gene ends were 5 bases for V and 8 bases for J; bases not matched to a gene: 6. The CDR3, as DNA: TGTGCCAGCAGCACCGGACTAGCGGGAGTTTATGAGCAGTTCTTC. Translated, it gives CASSTGLAGVYEQFF. The variable domain in full, with the rest retrieved from reference TRBV7-3 and TRBJ2-1, is GAGVSQTPSNKVTEKGKYVELRCDPISGHTALYWYRQSLGQGPEFLIYFQGTGAADDSGLPNDRFFAVRPEGSVSTLKIQRTERGDSAVYLCASSTGLAGVYEQFFGPGTRLTVL.

The chain has TRBV27 and TRBJ2-7; weak D call: TRBD2 (5 bases). This CDR3 has 13 amino acids. CDR1 is MNHEY, CDR2 SMNVEV, per germline (reference sequence). V lost 3 bases to trimming and J lost 8 bases, with 14 bases between them. The CDR3 DNA reads TGTGCCAGCAGTTTGGCCCCCCACGGGAAGCAGTACTTC. This codes for CASSLAPHGKQYF.

The rearrangement joins TRBV19 to TRBJ1-5; D might be TRBD1 (5 bases). This CDR3 region has 15 residues. Germline V gene data show CDR1 as LNHDA and CDR2 as SQIVND (reference sequence). Between the trimmed V and J ends, which lost 6 bases and 4 bases, there was a span of 16 bases. CDR3 bases: TGTGCCAGTAGGCTAGGGGACGGGAGGAATCAGCCCCAGCATTTT. Translated: CASRLGDGRNQPQHF.

The rearrangement uses TRBV6-2 or TRBV6-3 and TRBJ1-6; perhaps TRBD1 as D (6 bases). CDR1 is MNHEY, CDR2 SVGEGT, per germline. The CDR3 length is 15 residues. Deletions cut 4 bases from V and 7 bases from J, with 14 bases between. The CDR3 here is CASSSTGSGNSPLHF. For the CDR3, the DNA is TGTGCCAGCAGTTCCACAGGGTCAGGGAATTCACCCCTCCACTTT.

This clone was seen just once. The CDR3 DNA is TGTGCCAGCGGCAGGGGGAGCTCCTACAATGAGCAGTTCTTC. Translating it yields CASGRGSSYNEQFF. The V call is TRBV14, the J call TRBJ2-1, with 7 nucleotides matching TRBD1. The V gene end was trimmed by 8 bases and the J gene end by 0 bases; junction bases not matched to a gene: 4. In germline, CDR1 is SGHDN, CDR2 FVKESK. This CDR3 has 14 residues.

This chain connects TRBV7-9 to TRBJ2-2, with D maybe TRBD1 (6 bases). Germline V CDR1 and CDR2: SEHNR, FQNEAQ (reference sequence). The CDR3 is made up of 16 amino acids. The V and J ends lost 3 bases and 0 bases respectively, with 11 bases between them. CDR3 protein: CASSLGQGSNTGELFF. The CDR3 bases are TGTGCCAGCAGCTTGGGGCAGGGGTCGAACACCGGGGAGCTGTTTTTT.

The V and J genes are TRBV7-9 and TRBJ1-3, with D uncertain. Germline assignment: CDR1 SEHNR and CDR2 FQNEAQ (reference sequence). The V gene lost 0 bases and the J gene lost 0 bases, with 3 bases spanning the gap. The CDR3 sequence is 14 residues long. The CDR3, as DNA: TGTGCCAGCAGCTTAGCCCACTCTGGAAACACCATATATTTT. It translates to CASSLAHSGNTIYF. Together with reference TRBV7-9 and TRBJ1-3, the CDR3 gives the full variable domain: DTGVSQNPRHKITKRGQNVTFRCDPISEHNRLYWYRQTLGQGPEFLTYFQNEAQLEKSRLLSDRFSAERPKGSFSTLEIQRTEQGDSAMYLCASSLAHSGNTIYFGEGSWLTVV.

The J gene is TRBJ2-7, the V gene TRBV28; the match to TRBD2 covers 10 bases. The CDR3 consists of 15 residues. Germline CDR1 MDHEN, CDR2 SYDVKM. With V trimmed by 3 bases and J by 3 bases, 5 bases remained unmatched. The CDR3 nucleotides are TGTGCCAGCAGTTTTGTCCTAGCGGGAGACTACGAGCAGTACTTC. This sequence encodes CASSFVLAGDYEQYF.

The chain uses TRBV6-5 and TRBJ2-2, with TRBD1 as a possible D gene (6 bases). Germline assignment: CDR1 MNHEY and CDR2 SVGAGI. The CDR3 consists of 15 residues. V was pared by 4 bases and J by 2 bases, with 11 bases between. The CDR3 DNA reads TGTGCCAGCAGTTCACAGGGTGTCAACACCGGGGAGCTGTTTTTT. This sequence encodes CASSSQGVNTGELFF.

This clone was recorded once. The chain couples TRBV2 to TRBJ1-1, with 7 bases matching TRBD1. The CDR3 has 14 residues. Per germline, CDR1 SNHLY and CDR2 FYNNEI. V lost 5 bases to trimming and J lost 3 bases; unmatched junction nucleotides: 6. The CDR3: CASSLQGLHTEAFF. For the CDR3, the DNA is TGTGCCAGCAGTCTACAGGGGTTGCACACTGAAGCTTTCTTT.

The V gene is TRBV5-1, the J gene TRBJ2-5; TRBD2 might be the D (6 bases). Trimming took off 1 base at V and 1 base at J, with 11 bases between the two ends. The CDR3 totals 15 residues. Per the germline V gene, CDR1 is SGHRS and CDR2 is YFSETQ. CDR3 in DNA: TGCGCCAGCAGCTTGTGGACTAACCCCCAAGAGACCCAGTACTTC. This encodes CASSLWTNPQETQYF. Supplemented by reference TRBV5-1 and TRBJ2-5, the full variable domain reads KAGVTQTPRYLIKTRGQQVTLSCSPISGHRSVSWYQQTPGQGLQFLFEYFSETQRNKGNFPGRFSGRQFSNSRSEMNVSTLELGDSALYLCASSLWTNPQETQYFGPGTRLLVL.

This chain joins TRBV19 and TRBJ1-5; possible D gene TRBD1, 5 bases. This CDR3 spans 16 amino acids. Germline V gene lookup returns CDR1 LNHDA and CDR2 SQIVND (reference sequence). Between the trimmed V and J ends, which lost 7 bases and 0 bases, there was a span of 16 bases. CDR3 amino acids: CASTATEFYSNQPQHF. The CDR3 DNA reads as TGTGCCAGTACTGCGACAGAATTCTATAGCAATCAGCCCCAGCATTTT.

The CDR3 DNA reads TGTGCCAGCAGCGTAGCTGCGTGGGGCAGTGGAAACACCATATATTTT. Translation: CASSVAAWGSGNTIYF. The chain joins TRBV9 to TRBJ1-3, with D possibly TRBD1 on 5 matching bases. The V end was cut by 0 bases, the J end by 3 bases, with 13 bases between. This CDR3 is 16 amino acids long. The germline V gene encodes CDR1 SGDLS and CDR2 YYNGEE.

The chain has TRBV9 and TRBJ2-7; 8 bases align to TRBD1. V lost 2 bases, J lost 2 bases, and 6 bases stayed unmatched. The CDR3 is 15 residues long. Germline CDR1 SGDLS, CDR2 YYNGEE. DNA for the CDR3: TGTGCCAGCAGCGTTGGCGGACAGGGCACCTACGAGCAGTACTTC. It specifies CASSVGGQGTYEQYF. The entire variable domain, with the rest obtained from reference TRBV9 and TRBJ2-7, is as follows: DSGVTQTPKHLITATGQRVTLRCSPRSGDLSVYWYQQSLDQGLQFLIQYYNGEERAKGNILERFSAQQFPDLHSELNLSSLELGDSALYFCASSVGGQGTYEQYFGPGTRLTVT.

The chain couples TRBV28 to TRBJ1-1; D might be TRBD1 (6 bases). This CDR3 spans 14 amino acids. V was clipped by 4 bases and J by 1 base, with 10 bases between them. Germline V gene lookup returns CDR1 MDHEN and CDR2 SYDVKM. The CDR3 region has the DNA TGTGCCAGCAGTTCAGGCAGGGGGAACACTGAAGCTTTCTTT. As protein: CASSSGRGNTEAFF.

The chain is built from TRBV7-2 and TRBJ1-2, with 7 bases identical to TRBD1. This CDR3 spans 13 amino acids. The junction had 6 bases not matched to a gene; V was cut back by 3 bases and J by 8 bases. Germline-derived CDR1 and CDR2 are SGHTA and FQGNSA. The CDR3 spells CASSLGQPAGYTF. In DNA, the CDR3 is TGTGCCAGCAGCTTGGGACAGCCCGCAGGCTACACCTTC.

This chain uses TRBV4-2 with TRBJ2-7, with D perhaps matching TRBD2 (6 bases). Deletions cut 0 bases from V and 0 bases from J, with 12 bases between. Germline V gives CDR1 LGHNA, CDR2 YNFKEQ. The CDR3 length is 16 residues. CDR3 amino acids: CASSQDVWRDSYEQYF. The DNA for the CDR3 is TGTGCCAGCAGCCAAGATGTTTGGCGGGACTCCTACGAGCAGTACTTC.

This chain links TRBV27 with TRBJ2-7, with D possibly matching TRBD2 (6 bases). The CDR3 totals 18 residues. The germline gives CDR1 MNHEY, CDR2 SMNVEV (reference sequence). Trimming stripped 2 bases from V and 2 bases from J, with 22 bases between. The CDR3, as DNA: TGTGCCAGCAGTTTAGCGACCGGGACTCAATTTGGGACCTACGAGCAGTACTTC. It codes for CASSLATGTQFGTYEQYF.

The chain carries TRBV10-1 and TRBJ2-3; no definite D call. V was trimmed by 2 bases and J by 4 bases, leaving 19 bases between them. This CDR3 has 17 amino acids. Germline CDR1 reads WNHNN; CDR2 reads SYGVQD (reference sequence). DNA for the CDR3: TGCGCCAGCAGTGAGGTCGTTGCACAGACATGGGCAGATACGCAGTATTTT. It translates to CASSEVVAQTWADTQYF.

Only a few counts were recorded for this clone. V is TRBV27 and J is TRBJ2-1; the match to TRBD2 covers 15 bases. Germline V CDR1 and CDR2: MNHEY, SMNVEV (reference sequence). CDR3 length equals 19 residues. Germline trimming cut 2 bases from V and 2 bases from J; bases unmatched to any gene: 7. The CDR3 spells CASSLEGLAGGGTYNEQFF. For the CDR3, the DNA is TGTGCCAGCAGTTTAGAGGGACTAGCGGGAGGAGGGACCTACAATGAGCAGTTCTTC.

The chain is built from TRBV15 and TRBJ1-5, with D perhaps TRBD1 (6 bases). In germline, CDR1 is LNHNV, CDR2 YYDKDF (reference sequence). Trimming cost V 1 base and J 1 base, with 17 bases left between them. The CDR3 length is 18 residues. CDR3 sequence reads: CATSRGQVPRVSNQPQHF. The CDR3 nucleotides read TGTGCCACCAGCAGAGGACAGGTCCCCCGGGTGAGCAATCAGCCCCAGCATTTT.

The gene calls are TRBV29-1 and TRBJ1-1, with 9 bases aligning to TRBD1. V was pared by 6 bases and J by 1 base, with 3 bases of the junction left unmatched. CDR3 length equals 13 residues. Germline V gene lookup returns CDR1 SQVTM and CDR2 ANQGSEA. The CDR3 DNA sequence: TGCAGCGTAAGGACAGGGGCGAACACTGAAGCTTTCTTT. Translating it yields CSVRTGANTEAFF.

This chain joins TRBV18 and TRBJ2-1; possible D gene TRBD1, 5 bases. Germline V gives CDR1 KGHSH, CDR2 LQKENI. The germline V and J ends were trimmed by 3 bases and 8 bases, with 23 bases remaining between them. The CDR3 length is 17 residues. The CDR3 loop reads CASSPSSPPSPGHEQFF. CDR3 coding DNA: TGTGCCAGCTCACCGTCGAGCCCCCCCTCCCCAGGGCATGAGCAGTTCTTC.

The chain combines TRBV29-1 with TRBJ2-1, with 11 bases aligning to TRBD2. The CDR3 extends over 15 amino acids. Germline lookup yields CDR1 SQVTM and CDR2 ANQGSEA. V lost 5 bases to trimming and J lost 4 bases; unmatched junction nucleotides: 7. DNA for the CDR3: TGCAGCGTTCTTCCGGGACTAGCGGCGTACAATGAGCAGTTCTTC. Translation gives CSVLPGLAAYNEQFF.

The rearrangement uses TRBV3-1 (or the pseudogene TRBV3-2) and TRBJ2-2; 9 bases fit TRBD1. This CDR3 comprises 15 residues. V was pared by 5 bases and J by 5 bases, with 6 bases of the junction left unmatched. Looked up from germline, CDR1 is LGHDT and CDR2 is YNNKEL (reference sequence). CDR3 coding DNA: TGTGCCAGCAGCAGTGACAGGGGGGGGACCGGGGAGCTGTTTTTT. Its protein is CASSSDRGGTGELFF.

The rearrangement links TRBV27 to TRBJ1-5, with TRBD1 as a possible D gene (6 bases). Looked up from germline, CDR1 is MNHEY and CDR2 is SMNVEV (reference sequence). Between the trimmed V and J ends, which lost 5 bases and 8 bases, there was a span of 31 bases. The CDR3 has 19 residues. The CDR3 protein is CASSRIGGRGYLRVEPQHF. CDR3 nucleotide sequence: TGTGCCAGCAGTCGTATAGGGGGGAGGGGCTACCTCAGAGTAGAGCCCCAGCATTTT.

V is TRBV5-1 and J is TRBJ2-1, with 10 bases that match TRBD1. The germline CDR1 and CDR2 sequences are SGHRS and YFSETQ. Trimming removed 2 bases from V and 5 bases from J; junction bases left unmatched: 7. This CDR3 is built from 16 residues. In nucleotides, the CDR3 is TGCGCCAGCAGCTTCGTTACCGGGACAGGGGACAATGAGCAGTTCTTC. It is translated as CASSFVTGTGDNEQFF.

This clone was observed a single time. The CDR3 region is CASRPTGPRTYEQYF. The CDR3 region has the DNA TGTGCCAGCAGACCCACGGGTCCTCGGACCTACGAGCAGTACTTC. V is TRBV28 and J is TRBJ2-7, with no clear D. The CDR3 is 15 amino acids. CDR1 is MDHEN and CDR2 is SYDVKM in the germline V gene. Trimming cost V 6 bases and J 2 bases, with 17 bases left between them.

A few counts support this clone. V is TRBV19 and J is TRBJ2-2; TRBD2 matches 12 bases. J was trimmed by 3 bases and V by 8 bases; bases with no gene match: 7. This CDR3 contains 16 residues. Looked up from germline, CDR1 is LNHDA and CDR2 is SQIVND (reference sequence). CDR3 amino acids: CASGTGTSGYTGELFF. Written as DNA, the CDR3 is TGTGCCAGTGGCACCGGGACTAGCGGGTACACCGGGGAGCTGTTTTTT.